A single sample is the source of the 29 T cell receptor beta chains below, sequenced in a study of T cell clonality in common variable immunodeficiency. The data were produced by immunoSEQ multiplex PCR, yet TCRdb's version contains in-frame clones alone and is incomplete. The table lists tens of thousands of clones, no singletons, with about 2.2% in the top ten. Sequencing was performed on peripheral blood mononuclear cells. The origin of the receptors is a person between 18 and 75 years old in good health.

At least ten counts were recorded for this clone. Read data end 3 residues before the CDR3 end; the end is taken from the germline J gene. The chain uses TRBV2 and TRBJ2-3; 7 bases align to TRBD2. The CDR3 has 15 amino acids. V was pared by 5 bases and J by 0 bases, with 5 bases of the junction left unmatched. Germline values: CDR1 SNHLY, CDR2 FYNNEI. CDR3: CASSPLGGSTDTQYF. The CDR3 DNA, read in part, is TGTGCCAGCAGTCCTTTGGGGGGGAGCACAGATACG.

This clone was found many times. The observed sequence ends 3 residues before the CDR3 terminus, with the missing tail filled in from the germline J gene. The chain joins TRBV30 to TRBJ1-2; D gene unclear. V was trimmed by 5 bases and J by 0 bases, leaving 10 bases between them. The CDR3 length is 13 residues. Germline CDR1 reads GTSNPN; CDR2 reads SVGIG (reference sequence). The part of the CDR3 DNA that was read is TGTGCCTGGTCCCCCCCTACTAACTATGGC. This translates into CAWSPPTNYG. The complete CDR3 reads CAWSPPTNYGYTF.

This clone was seen many times. The CDR3 goes on 3 residues after the read ends, and that part is filled in from the germline J gene. The V gene is TRBV20-1, the J gene TRBJ1-4; D uncertain. Germline assignment: CDR1 DFQATT and CDR2 SNEGSKA (reference sequence). The CDR3 covers 16 residues. Trimming stripped 0 bases from V and 2 bases from J, with 13 bases between. The CDR3 is CSARDNSGRTNEKLFF. CDR3 bases read: TGCAGTGCTAGAGATAATAGCGGAAGGACTAATGAAAAA.

This clone was observed many times. The read finishes 3 residues shy of the CDR3 end, and the germline J gene is used to complete it. V is TRBV30 and J is TRBJ2-1; 9 bases align to TRBD2. The trim removed 4 bases at V and 0 bases at J, leaving 1 base unmatched. CDR3 length: 14 residues. Germline V CDR1 and CDR2: GTSNPN, SVGIG (reference sequence). The CDR3 sequence is CAWKTSGSYNEQFF. Incomplete CDR3 DNA: TGTGCCTGGAAGACTAGCGGCTCCTACAATGAG.

This clone was seen many times. The observed sequence ends 3 residues before the CDR3 terminus, with the missing tail filled in from the germline J gene. The chain recombines TRBV5-1 with TRBJ1-4; 10 bases map to TRBD1. V trimming: 4 bases; J trimming: 4 bases; junction bases outside the gene matches: 4. The CDR3 is 15 residues long. In germline, CDR1 is SGHRS, CDR2 YFSETQ. The CDR3 DNA, read in part, is TGCGCCAGCAGCGCGGGACAGGGGATTAATGAAAAA. The encoded protein is CASSAGQGINEK. The full CDR3 sequence reads CASSAGQGINEKLFF.

The table lists this clone with many counts. The read halts 3 residues ahead of the CDR3 end, with the missing end drawn from the germline J gene. The rearrangement joins TRBV19 to TRBJ1-1; D gene ambiguous. Trimming cost V 2 bases and J 2 bases, with 9 bases left between them. There are 14 residues in the CDR3. Germline V gene lookup returns CDR1 LNHDA and CDR2 SQIVND (reference sequence). The CDR3 protein is CASSINRGNTEAFF. CDR3 DNA, as far as it was read: TGTGCCAGTAGTATAAACCGCGGTAACACTGAA.

This clone was counted many times. Read sequence stops 3 residues before the CDR3 end, and the germline J gene provides the missing end. This chain joins TRBV29-1 and TRBJ2-2; 7 positions match TRBD1. The CDR3 consists of 12 residues. The V gene's germline CDR1 is SQVTM and CDR2 ANQGSEA. The covered CDR3 bases are TGCAGCGTTGAAGGGGACAGCGAAAAG. Residues: CSVEGDSEK. The CDR3 in full is CSVEGDSEKLFF.

This clone showed up many times. The CDR3 end is not reached by the read, which stops 3 residues before it; the germline J gene fills it in. The rearrangement joins TRBV19 to TRBJ1-5, with D possibly TRBD1 on 5 matching bases. Germline lookup yields CDR1 LNHDA and CDR2 SQIVND (reference sequence). This CDR3 is built from 14 residues. Deletions cut 7 bases from V and 4 bases from J, with 14 bases between. The sequenced CDR3 bases are TGTGCCAGTATTGACAGTCCGGGAAATCAGCCC. Amino acids: CASIDSPGNQP. The complete CDR3 reads CASIDSPGNQPQHF.

This clone showed up many times. The CDR3 is cut off 3 residues early in the read; its end comes from the germline J gene. The chain has TRBV7-2 and TRBJ2-5, with TRBD2 identical over 11 bases. Germline V lookup: CDR1 SGHTA, CDR2 FQGNSA. The CDR3 is 14 residues long. The junction had 5 bases not matched to a gene; V was cut back by 6 bases and J by 5 bases. This CDR3 is CASRIAGGQETQYF. CDR3 bases read: TGTGCCAGCAGGATAGCGGGGGGGCAGGAGACC.

This clone was counted at least ten times. Coverage ceases 3 residues before the CDR3 finishes, and the germline J gene fills in the end. The gene calls are TRBV19 and TRBJ2-2, with D possibly TRBD2 on 6 matching bases. Germline loops: CDR1 LNHDA, CDR2 SQIVND (reference sequence). The CDR3 covers 17 residues. V was clipped by 1 base and J by 1 base, with 13 bases between them. CDR3 residues: CASSIVGGALNTGELFF. The CDR3 bases that were read are TGTGCCAGTAGTATAGTCGGGGGAGCCTTGAACACCGGGGAG.

This clone was counted at least ten times. The read terminates 3 residues ahead of where the CDR3 ends, so the germline J gene completes it. V usage is TRBV20-1 and J usage is TRBJ1-4; D may be TRBD1 (5 bases). V was shortened by 2 bases and J by 4 bases, with 11 bases between the two germline ends. Per germline, CDR1 DFQATT and CDR2 SNEGSKA (reference sequence). This CDR3 contains 14 residues. The CDR3: CSARPRQFNEKLFF. The DNA read from the CDR3 is TGCAGTGCTAGACCCCGACAGTTTAATGAAAAA.

Remarks on this clone: The sequence runs out 3 residues before the end of the CDR3; the remainder is reconstructed from the germline J gene. The chain recombines TRBV6-1 with TRBJ1-2; D gene unclear. The CDR3 runs 14 residues. CDR1 MNHNS and CDR2 SASEGT come from the germline V gene. The CDR3 spells CASSESGIMTDYTF. The CDR3 DNA, read in part, is TGTGCCAGCAGTGAAAGCGGGATCATGACCGAC.

This clone has ten or more counts. The sequenced part of the CDR3 DNA is TGTGCCAGCCGCCCCCTAGCGGGAGGGTACGAG. Translated, it gives CASRPLAGGYE. From start to end, the CDR3 is CASRPLAGGYEQYF. The rearrangement links TRBV11-2 to TRBJ2-7, with TRBD2 identical over 12 bases. The read stops 3 residues short of the end of the CDR3; the missing end is completed from the germline J gene. The germline V gene has CDR1 SGHAT and CDR2 FQNNGV. V gave up 8 bases and J gave up 4 bases; unmatched junction bases: 6. The CDR3 runs 14 residues. Full variable domain (outside the CDR3, taken from reference TRBV11-2 and TRBJ2-7): EAGVAQSPRYKIIEKRQSVAFWCNPISGHATLYWYQQILGQGPKLLIQFQNNGVVDDSQLPKDRFSAERLKGVDSTLKIQPAKLEDSAVYLCASRPLAGGYEQYFGPGTRLTVT.

This clone has ten or more counts. The read gets to within 3 residues of the CDR3 end, and the germline J gene fills in the rest. V gene TRBV6-1 combines with J gene TRBJ1-1; a weak D match, TRBD1 (6 bases). This CDR3 has 14 residues. V lost 4 bases and J 4 bases, leaving 13 bases between the germline ends. Germline-derived CDR1 and CDR2 are MNHNS and SASEGT. The DNA read from the CDR3 is TGTGCCAGCAGTGTCGGGGGGGCGGTCACTGAA. This gives the protein CASSVGGAVTE. The full CDR3 protein reads CASSVGGAVTEAFF.

This clone was counted many times. The read finishes 3 residues shy of the CDR3 end, and the germline J gene is used to complete it. The sample has other DNA sequences that encode this CDR3 too. This sequence joins TRBV18 and TRBJ1-2; D may be TRBD1 (6 bases). From germline, CDR1 is KGHSH and CDR2 LQKENI. V was clipped by 3 bases and J by 6 bases, with 8 bases between them. This CDR3 spans 12 amino acids. The CDR3 bases that were read are TGTGCCAGCTCACCGACAGGAGATGGC. Protein product: CASSPTGDG. The entire CDR3 protein reads CASSPTGDGYTF. The full variable domain, completed using reference TRBV18 and TRBJ1-2, is NAGVMQNPRHLVRRRGQEARLRCSPMKGHSHVYWYRQLPEEGLKFMVYLQKENIIDESGMPKERFSAEFPKEGPSILRIQQVVRGDSAAYFCASSPTGDGYTFGSGTRLTVV.

This clone was observed at least ten times. The sequenced CDR3 bases are TGCAGTGCTACCCCTAGCGGGGGCACAGATACG. It encodes CSATPSGGTDT. The CDR3 in full is CSATPSGGTDTQYF. The V and J genes are TRBV20-1 and TRBJ2-3, with 9 positions matching TRBD2. The read terminates 3 residues ahead of where the CDR3 ends, so the germline J gene completes it. Trimming took 4 bases from V and 1 from J; bases not matched to a gene: 3. Germline V CDR1 and CDR2: DFQATT, SNEGSKA (reference sequence). The CDR3 has 14 amino acids.

Ten or more counts support this clone. The read terminates 3 residues before the CDR3 end, so the remaining end is supplied by the germline J gene. The J gene is TRBJ1-1, the V gene TRBV10-1, with D uncertain. CDR1 is WNHNN and CDR2 is SYGVQD in the germline V gene (reference sequence). CDR3 length: 14 residues. The V end lost 2 bases, the J end lost 5 bases, and 12 bases lay between the germline ends. CDR3 region: CASSEMALGTEAFF. CDR3 DNA (partial): TGCGCCAGCAGTGAGATGGCCTTAGGGACTGAA.

In its sample, this clone was seen many times. The read finishes 3 residues shy of the CDR3 end, and the germline J gene is used to complete it. J is TRBJ2-1 and V is TRBV7-3; 11 nucleotides match TRBD2. Trimming took 5 bases from V and 3 from J; bases not matched to a gene: 9. This CDR3 spans 17 amino acids. The V gene's germline CDR1 is SGHTA and CDR2 FQGTGA. CDR3 DNA, as far as it was read: TGTGCCAGCAGCCTGCGCGGTAGCGGGAGGGGCTACAATGAG. It is translated as CASSLRGSGRGYNE. The whole CDR3 region reads CASSLRGSGRGYNEQFF.

This clone was seen repeatedly, ten times or more. Read coverage stops 3 residues before the CDR3 terminus; the germline J gene supplies the remainder. The chain couples TRBV18 to TRBJ2-7; 7 bases match TRBD1. Germline CDR1 reads KGHSH; CDR2 reads LQKENI. The CDR3 consists of 12 residues. V lost 3 bases to trimming and J lost 6 bases; unmatched junction nucleotides: 2. The CDR3 sequence: CASSPWTGEQYF. CDR3 bases read: TGTGCCAGCTCACCCTGGACAGGCGAG. Together with reference TRBV18 and TRBJ2-7, the CDR3 gives the full variable domain: NAGVMQNPRHLVRRRGQEARLRCSPMKGHSHVYWYRQLPEEGLKFMVYLQKENIIDESGMPKERFSAEFPKEGPSILRIQQVVRGDSAAYFCASSPWTGEQYFGPGTRLTVT.

This clone was seen repeatedly, ten times or more. The read terminates 3 residues ahead of where the CDR3 ends, so the germline J gene completes it. The rearrangement uses TRBV7-2 and TRBJ1-5, with 9 bases matching TRBD1. The CDR3 totals 15 residues. With V trimmed by 7 bases and J by 3 bases, 7 bases remained unmatched. The germline V gene has CDR1 SGHTA and CDR2 FQGNSA. CDR3 residues: CASKLTQGANQPQHF. The CDR3 bases that were read are TGTGCCAGCAAATTGACACAGGGGGCCAATCAGCCC.

This clone has ten or more counts. The read falls 3 residues short of the CDR3 end, and the missing part is taken from the germline J gene. This chain connects TRBV11-3 to TRBJ1-1; no reliable D call. CDR1 is SGHNT, CDR2 YENEEA, per germline. This CDR3 region has 14 residues. The V end was cut by 3 bases, the J end by 1 base, with 9 bases between. The CDR3 protein is CASSFGGENTEAFF. The sequenced part of the CDR3 DNA is TGTGCCAGCAGCTTTGGCGGGGAGAACACTGAA.

Many counts were recorded for this clone. Read sequence stops 3 residues before the CDR3 end, and the germline J gene provides the missing end. The V and J genes are TRBV7-2 and TRBJ2-7; the match to TRBD2 covers 12 bases. V lost 5 bases, J lost 2 bases, and 4 bases stayed unmatched. There are 15 residues in the CDR3. Germline CDR1 and CDR2: SGHTA and FQGNSA. CDR3 DNA, as far as it was read: TGTGCCAGCAGCACGCTAGCGGGGGGGCCCTACGAG. It translates to CASSTLAGGPYE. The CDR3 in full is CASSTLAGGPYEQYF.

This clone was detected many times. The CDR3 extends 3 residues past the end of the read, so its final part is completed from the germline J gene. The gene calls are TRBV30 and TRBJ1-1; 8 bases map to TRBD1. The CDR3 loop spans 16 amino acids. Germline assignment: CDR1 GTSNPN and CDR2 SVGIG (reference sequence). Germline trimming cut 7 bases from V and 0 bases from J; bases unmatched to any gene: 13. CDR3 loop: CASAKLPGQVNTEAFF. The CDR3 bases that were read are TGTGCCTCGGCTAAACTTCCGGGACAGGTGAACACTGAA.

Ten or more counts support this clone. Sequencing ends 3 residues short of the CDR3 end; the germline J gene provides the rest. The rearrangement links TRBV7-9 to TRBJ1-1; D gene uncertain. V lost 5 bases, J lost 6 bases, and 10 bases lay in between. The CDR3 length is 12 residues. Germline CDR1 SEHNR, CDR2 FQNEAQ (reference sequence). The CDR3 protein is CASSPMAAEAFF. The covered CDR3 bases are TGTGCCAGCAGCCCGATGGCGGCTGAA.

In this sample, this clone turned up many times. The CDR3 end falls 3 residues outside the read, so it is completed with the germline J gene. This chain joins TRBV6-1 and TRBJ1-2; the D gene is possibly TRBD1 (6 bases). V lost 4 bases to trimming and J lost 7 bases, with 19 bases between them. CDR1 and CDR2 from the germline V gene are MNHNS and SASEGT. The CDR3 has 15 residues. The part of the CDR3 DNA that was read is TGTGCCAGCAGTGGGTCCGGGGGGCGGCTGGTTGGC. The encoded protein is CASSGSGGRLVG. The whole CDR3 protein reads CASSGSGGRLVGYTF.

In its sample, this clone was seen a few times. Read sequence stops 3 residues before the CDR3 end, and the germline J gene provides the missing end. This chain connects TRBV30 to TRBJ2-1, with TRBD2 matching 7 bases. Trimming cost V 4 bases and J 6 bases; bases outside gene matches: 6. The CDR3 is made up of 13 amino acids. Germline CDR1 is GTSNPN and CDR2 is SVGIG (reference sequence). The covered CDR3 bases are TGTGCCTGGACCGACGGGGGGTCCAATGAG. This codes for CAWTDGGSNE. The whole CDR3 sequence is CAWTDGGSNEQFF.

This clone was detected ten times or more. From the germline J gene comes the end of the CDR3, since the read stops 3 residues before it. This sequence joins TRBV7-9 and TRBJ2-1; maybe TRBD1 (5 bases). This CDR3 has 14 residues. V was pared by 6 bases and J by 1 base, with 10 bases between. The germline gives CDR1 SEHNR, CDR2 FQNEAQ (reference sequence). The CDR3 here is CASRGQESYNEQFF. Incomplete CDR3 DNA: TGTGCCAGCAGGGGGCAGGAATCCTACAATGAG.

Only a few counts were recorded for this clone. The observed sequence ends 3 residues before the CDR3 terminus, with the missing tail filled in from the germline J gene. The chain is built from TRBV19 and TRBJ1-2; perhaps TRBD1 as D (5 bases). This CDR3 region has 14 residues. V lost 0 bases and J 6 bases, leaving 11 bases between the germline ends. Germline V gene data show CDR1 as LNHDA and CDR2 as SQIVND (reference sequence). The covered CDR3 bases are TGTGCCAGTAGTATAGATTCGTCCAGGGATGGC. It encodes CASSIDSSRDG. The entire CDR3 sequence reads CASSIDSSRDGYTF.

Details on this clone: From the germline J gene comes the end of the CDR3, since the read stops 3 residues before it. The chain links TRBV5-1 to TRBJ2-2, with D perhaps TRBD1 (6 bases). Per the germline V gene, CDR1 is SGHRS and CDR2 is YFSETQ. This CDR3 region has 15 residues. The CDR3 is CASSSTGKGNEKLFF. CDR3 DNA, as far as it was read: TGCGCCAGCAGCTCAACAGGGAAGGGCAATGAAAAG.